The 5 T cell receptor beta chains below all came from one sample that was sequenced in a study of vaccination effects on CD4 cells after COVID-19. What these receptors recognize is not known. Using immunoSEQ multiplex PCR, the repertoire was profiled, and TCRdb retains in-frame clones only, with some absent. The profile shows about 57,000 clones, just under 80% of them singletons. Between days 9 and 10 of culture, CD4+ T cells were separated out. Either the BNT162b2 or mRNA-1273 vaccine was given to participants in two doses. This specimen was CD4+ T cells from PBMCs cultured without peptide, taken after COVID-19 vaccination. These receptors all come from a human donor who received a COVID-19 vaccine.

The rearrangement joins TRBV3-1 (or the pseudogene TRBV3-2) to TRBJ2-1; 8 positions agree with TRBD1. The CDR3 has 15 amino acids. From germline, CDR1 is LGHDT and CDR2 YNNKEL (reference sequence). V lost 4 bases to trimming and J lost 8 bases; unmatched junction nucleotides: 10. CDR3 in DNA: TGTGCCAGCAGCCTCTCAGGGGGCCTCCCCCATGAGCAGTTCTTC. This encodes CASSLSGGLPHEQFF.

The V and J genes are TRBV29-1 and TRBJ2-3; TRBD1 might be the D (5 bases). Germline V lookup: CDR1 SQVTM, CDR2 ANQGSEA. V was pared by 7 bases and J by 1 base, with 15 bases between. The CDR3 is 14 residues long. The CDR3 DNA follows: TGCAGCGACCGACAGACGTCCGGCACAGATACGCAGTATTTT. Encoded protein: CSDRQTSGTDTQYF.

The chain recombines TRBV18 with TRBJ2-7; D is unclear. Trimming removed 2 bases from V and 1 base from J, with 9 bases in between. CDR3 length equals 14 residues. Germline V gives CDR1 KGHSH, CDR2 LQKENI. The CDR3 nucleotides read TGTGCCAGCTCACCAGGGGTAGGGTCCTACGAGCAGTACTTC. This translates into CASSPGVGSYEQYF.

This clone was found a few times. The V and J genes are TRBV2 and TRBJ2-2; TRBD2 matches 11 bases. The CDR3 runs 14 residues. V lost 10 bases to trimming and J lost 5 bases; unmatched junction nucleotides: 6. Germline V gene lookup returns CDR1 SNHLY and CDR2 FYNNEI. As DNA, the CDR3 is TGTGCCACCTCCCTAGCGGGAGGTACCGGGGAGCTGTTTTTT. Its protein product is CATSLAGGTGELFF.

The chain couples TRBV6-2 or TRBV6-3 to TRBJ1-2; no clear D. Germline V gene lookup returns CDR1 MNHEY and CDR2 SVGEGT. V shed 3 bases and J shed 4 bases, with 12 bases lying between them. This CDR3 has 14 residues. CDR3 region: CASSYWGRGYGYTF. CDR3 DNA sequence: TGTGCCAGCAGTTATTGGGGAAGAGGCTATGGCTACACCTTC.